This TCR beta chain is drawn from a study of T cell responses to AZD1222 COVID-19 vaccine. Trimming shortened V by 3 bases and J by 8 bases, and 15 bases separated the two germline ends. The CDR3 has 15 residues. The germline gives CDR1 SGHNT, CDR2 YYREEE (reference sequence). Assay used: immunoSEQ multiplex PCR; TCRdb lists only in-frame clones, some missing. Counted here are 120,000 to 150,000 clones, over 90% occurring once; the ten biggest clones make up 0.7% to 1%. Material: peripheral blood, obtained on day 0 of MenACWY control vaccination. This rearrangement joins TRBV5-4 to TRBJ1-6; the D gene is possibly TRBD1 (5 bases). This TCR was sampled from an adult in good health. CDR3 loop: CASSWGPATDSPLHF. For the CDR3, the DNA is TGTGCCAGCAGCTGGGGACCCGCCACGGATTCACCCCTCCACTTT.